The T cell receptor beta chain described here comes from a study of memory CD8 T cells in hepatitis C reinfection. Across the study: A couple of donors cleared primary HCV but became chronic after reinfection. Reinfection meant HCV RNA positivity after two negatives ≥60 days apart.

Sequencing used immunoSEQ multiplex PCR; TCRdb keeps in-frame clones, though not all of them. The sample holds tens of thousands of clones, around 92% seen once. The germline gives CDR1 LNHDA, CDR2 SQIVND (reference sequence). Trimming took 4 bases from V and 7 from J, leaving 11 bases between them. The CDR3 loop spans 13 amino acids. This sample's time point: pre-reinfection, 55 to 20 weeks before reinfection detection. The sorted cells went straight to TCR sequencing with no prior in vitro expansion. The sample consisted of naive CD8+ T cells sorted from blood. The rearrangement uses TRBV19 and TRBJ2-1; no firm D call. The sequence was obtained from a young man with hepatitis C virus infection. The CDR3: CASSNSPSNEQFF. The CDR3 DNA sequence: TGTGCCAGTAGTAATAGCCCGTCAAATGAGCAGTTCTTC.